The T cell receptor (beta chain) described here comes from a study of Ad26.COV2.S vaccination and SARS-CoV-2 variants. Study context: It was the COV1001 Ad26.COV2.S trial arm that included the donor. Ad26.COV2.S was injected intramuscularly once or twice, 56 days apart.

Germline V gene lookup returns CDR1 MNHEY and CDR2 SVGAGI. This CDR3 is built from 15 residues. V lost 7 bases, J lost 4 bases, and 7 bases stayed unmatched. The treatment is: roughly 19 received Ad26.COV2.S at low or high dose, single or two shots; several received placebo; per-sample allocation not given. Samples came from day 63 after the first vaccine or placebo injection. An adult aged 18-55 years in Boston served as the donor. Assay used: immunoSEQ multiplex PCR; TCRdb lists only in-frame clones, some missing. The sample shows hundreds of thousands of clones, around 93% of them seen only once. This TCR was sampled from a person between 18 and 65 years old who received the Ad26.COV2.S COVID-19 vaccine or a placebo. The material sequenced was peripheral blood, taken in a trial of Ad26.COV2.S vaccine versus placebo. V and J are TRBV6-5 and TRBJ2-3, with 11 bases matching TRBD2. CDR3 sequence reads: CASNLAGGRPDTQYF. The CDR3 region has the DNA TGTGCCAGCAACCTAGCGGGGGGACGACCAGATACGCAGTATTTT.